This T cell receptor beta chain was observed in a study of blood T cells in healthy people across ages. The use of a sample-barcoded 5' primer and a J-beta primer mix characterized a second PCR of about 7 to 12 cycles. MiXCR was run by TCRdb on the 5' RACE reads, yielding one entry per CDR3 protein. The data hold roughly 700,000 distinct CDR3 sequences, with 45% to 50% observed a single time. This CDR3 has 15 residues. Germline-derived CDR1 and CDR2 are SGHRS and YFSETQ. Trimming pared 7 bases from V and 0 bases from J, leaving 16 bases between. This chain connects TRBV5-1 to TRBJ2-5; D gene uncertain. The specimen was blood. The source of this sequence is a woman aged 55-69 years in good health. CDR3 DNA: TGCGCCAGCCAGTCGTCGAGTGGGTACCAAGAGACCCAGTACTTC. Translated, it gives CASQSSSGYQETQYF.